This T cell receptor (beta chain) was captured by sequencing in a study of blood T cell repertoires in COVID-19. Background on the study: Samples came from the United States, Italy and Spain, spanning acute and convalescent COVID-19.

Clones were read by immunoSEQ multiplex PCR, and TCRdb kept only the in-frame ones, dropping some. The data show around 250,000 clones, 75% to 90% seen once. The length of the CDR3 is 16 residues. V was trimmed by 1 base and J by 3 bases, leaving 13 bases between them. Germline CDR1 SGHTA, CDR2 FQGNSA. Input material: peripheral blood. The TCR was taken from a woman aged 25 to 39 with active or convalescent COVID-19. The chain employs TRBV7-2 and TRBJ1-3; tentatively, D is TRBD1 (5 bases). CDR3 sequence (DNA): TGTGCCAGCAGCTTAGGAGCAGGGCTTGTTGGAAACACCATATATTTT. This gives the protein CASSLGAGLVGNTIYF. Based on the CDR3 plus reference TRBV7-2 and TRBJ1-3, the full variable domain is GAGVSQSPSNKVTEKGKDVELRCDPISGHTALYWYRQSLGQGLEFLIYFQGNSAPDKSGLPSDRFSAERTGGSVSTLTIQRTQQEDSAVYLCASSLGAGLVGNTIYFGEGSWLTVV.